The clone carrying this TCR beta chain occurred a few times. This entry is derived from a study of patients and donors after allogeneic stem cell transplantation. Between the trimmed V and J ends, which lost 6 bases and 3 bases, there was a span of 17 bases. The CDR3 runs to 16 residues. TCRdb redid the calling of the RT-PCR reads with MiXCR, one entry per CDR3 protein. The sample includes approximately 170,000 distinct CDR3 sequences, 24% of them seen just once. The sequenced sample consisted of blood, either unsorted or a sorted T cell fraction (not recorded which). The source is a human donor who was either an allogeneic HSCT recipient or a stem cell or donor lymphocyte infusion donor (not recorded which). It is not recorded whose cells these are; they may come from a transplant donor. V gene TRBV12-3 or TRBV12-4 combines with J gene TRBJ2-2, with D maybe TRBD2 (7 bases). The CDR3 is CASSASGGADTGELFF. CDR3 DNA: TGTGCCAGCAGCGCATCTGGGGGGGCCGACACCGGGGAGCTGTTTTTT.